This T cell receptor beta chain is from a study of T cells in Graves' hyperthyroidism and ophthalmopathy. Overall study: Peripheral blood was collected at initial diagnosis, before any treatment.

This CDR3 region has 17 residues. Germline CDR1 DFQATT, CDR2 SNEGSKA (reference sequence). V gave up 0 bases and J gave up 0 bases; unmatched junction bases: 9. Ten or more counts support this clonotype. The investigators amplified TCR beta CDR3 regions from RNA transcripts. HTBI primers were the set used in a first-round RT-PCR of the TCR CDR3. TCRdb recomputed calls from the multiplex PCR reads with MiXCR, one row per CDR3 protein. The sample holds about 700,000 distinct CDR3 sequences, 14% seen once. Hyperthyroidism in the patients, aged 18 to 65, was newly diagnosed and under 2 months in duration. Sequencing was done on a sample of blood. This TCR came from a young woman with Graves' hyperthyroidism. The chain carries TRBV20-1 and TRBJ2-7, with TRBD1 matching over 9 bases. The CDR3 sequence: CSARDFRGTGSSYEQYF. In DNA form, the CDR3 reads TGCAGTGCTAGAGACTTCCGTGGGACAGGGAGCTCCTACGAGCAGTACTTC.